The source of this T cell receptor (beta chain) is a study of T cell responses to AZD1222 COVID-19 vaccine. Libraries were prepared by immunoSEQ multiplex PCR; TCRdb keeps only in-frame clonotypes and omits some of them. The sample lists about 120,000 clones; around 93% were seen once. The germline gives CDR1 SGHKS, CDR2 YYEKEE (reference sequence). V trimming: 5 bases; J trimming: 3 bases; junction bases outside the gene matches: 5. This CDR3 contains 14 residues. The input for sequencing was peripheral blood, taken on day 0 of AZD1222 vaccination. The J gene is TRBJ1-2, the V gene TRBV5-5, with 9 nucleotides matching TRBD1. The receptor was derived from an adult in good health. The CDR3 region is CASRLRDRDYGYTF. The DNA of the CDR3 is TGTGCCAGCAGACTCCGGGACAGGGACTATGGCTACACCTTC.